This T cell receptor beta chain stems from a study of cytomegalovirus exposure and HLA in healthy donors. Only in-frame clones appear in the TCRdb table, and some are missing; sequencing was by immunoSEQ multiplex PCR. In the table there are hundreds of thousands of clones, around 89% of which are singletons. The TCR comes from a young woman in good health and CMV-seronegative. The sample was PBMCs.

CDR3 coding DNA: TGTGCTAGTGGTTTGGTACGAGCCGATACGCAGTATTTT. Its translation: CASGLVRADTQYF. The chain is built from TRBV12-5 and TRBJ2-3; D gene unclear. This CDR3 spans 13 amino acids. V lost 0 bases, J lost 6 bases, and 7 bases lay in between. Germline V gives CDR1 LGHNT, CDR2 FRNRAP.